This record covers a single T cell receptor (beta chain). Its antigen is not identified. The data derive from a study of T cell repertoires in cytomegalovirus infection. As for the study in general: Both CMV infection and a matching HLA type were indicated by public TCR beta signatures.

Study conclusions and caveats: Summed public TCR beta family frequency identified CMV carriers bearing the relevant HLA. What dominated the ex vivo response were HLA-C-restricted CMV-specific TCR beta clonotypes.

Each CDR3 protein is one row after TCRdb ran MiXCR on the reads. The sample records about 180,000 distinct CDR3 sequences, approximately 15% being singletons. The ends were cut back, 1 base at V and 6 bases at J, with 10 bases in the middle. This CDR3 contains 12 residues. Germline V gene lookup returns CDR1 SQVTM and CDR2 ANQGSEA. Sample: PBMCs. The receptor comes from a human donor in good health (CMV status not recorded). Some clones in this sample may be carry-over from other donors' samples. The chain uses TRBV29-1 and TRBJ2-7; D call uncertain. CDR3 sequence reads: CSVEGGSSEQYF. CDR3 coding DNA: TGCAGCGTTGAAGGTGGCAGCTCCGAGCAGTACTTC.